This entry lists 25 T cell receptor beta chains sequenced from one sample in a study of metastatic and nonmetastatic thyroid tumors. Ahead of thyroid surgery, no patient had received treatment of any kind. Using MiXCR, TCRdb reanalyzed the PCR reads. The sample consists of approximately 30,000 clones, approximately 16% of them appearing once. Material for sequencing was blood. The origin of the receptors is a female donor with papillary thyroid cancer or a benign thyroid nodule (not recorded which). Some clones in this sample may be carry-over from other donors' samples.

The V call is TRBV6-1, the J call TRBJ2-2; D remains unclear. Trimming stripped 6 bases from V and 1 base from J, with 12 bases between. CDR3 length: 15 residues. Germline assignment: CDR1 MNHNS and CDR2 SASEGT. The CDR3 nucleotides are TGTGCCAGCAGGTTTACAGAATTGAACACCGGGGAGCTGTTTTTT. It translates to CASRFTELNTGELFF.

At least ten counts were recorded for this clone. This rearrangement joins TRBV6-1 to TRBJ2-3, with D maybe TRBD1 (6 bases). Looked up from germline, CDR1 is MNHNS and CDR2 is SASEGT. The V gene lost 10 bases and the J gene lost 6 bases, with 17 bases spanning the gap. This CDR3 is built from 13 residues. The CDR3 DNA sequence: TGTGCCATCAACCGACAGGCCCAGGATACGCAGTATTTT. Translating gives CAINRQAQDTQYF.

This clone is deemed medium-sized. The rearrangement uses TRBV12-3 or TRBV12-4 and TRBJ2-2, with 8 positions matching TRBD1. J was trimmed by 4 bases and V by 6 bases; bases with no gene match: 4. The CDR3 is 14 residues long. CDR3 sequence: CASRRQGPTGELFF. The CDR3 nucleotides are TGTGCCAGCAGACGACAGGGGCCCACCGGGGAGCTGTTTTTT.

This clone has ten or more counts. The V gene is TRBV6-4, the J gene TRBJ2-3; D is perhaps TRBD2 (6 bases). Germline loops: CDR1 MRHNA, CDR2 SNTAGT. The V end lost 2 bases, the J end lost 0 bases, and 9 bases lay between the germline ends. The CDR3 has 15 residues. In DNA, the CDR3 is TGTGCCAGCAGTGACGTAGCGGCTAGCACAGATACGCAGTATTTT. It is translated as CASSDVAASTDTQYF.

This clone was observed a few times. This chain joins TRBV28 and TRBJ2-2, with D possibly matching TRBD1 (6 bases). The CDR3 runs 14 residues. In germline, CDR1 is MDHEN, CDR2 SYDVKM. Trimming removed 8 bases from V and 5 bases from J, with 15 bases in between. This CDR3 reads CASLAQGGTGELFF. The CDR3 nucleotides read TGTGCCAGCCTAGCCCAAGGGGGAACCGGGGAGCTGTTTTTT.

Remarks on this clone: A much larger clone sits a single nucleotide away, making a read error possible. Other DNA sequences from this sample encode an identical CDR3 as well. The chain couples TRBV20-1 to TRBJ2-1; 11 bases match TRBD2. The CDR3 extends over 16 amino acids. With 4 bases clipped from V and 7 bases from J, the junction kept 12 bases outside the gene matches. Germline V CDR1 and CDR2: DFQATT, SNEGSKA (reference sequence). This CDR3 reads CSATPRTSGSRNEQFF. CDR3 nucleotides: TGCAGTGCTACCCCCCGTACTAGCGGGAGTCGGAATGAGCAGTTCTTC.

This clone was seen ten or more times. This chain uses TRBV30 with TRBJ2-3; 11 bases align to TRBD2. CDR1 is GTSNPN, CDR2 SVGIG, per germline (reference sequence). This CDR3 region has 14 residues. The CDR3 sequence is CASTRTSGTDTQYF. DNA of the CDR3: TGTGCTTCCACCCGGACTAGCGGGACAGATACGCAGTATTTT.

This clone has at least ten counts. V usage is TRBV24-1 and J usage is TRBJ1-2; tentatively, D is TRBD1 (6 bases). Germline CDR1 KGHDR, CDR2 SFDVKD. The CDR3 runs to 14 residues. V dropped 5 bases and J dropped 3 bases, with 12 bases sitting between them. CDR3 sequence: CATSAQGVDYGYTF. CDR3 nucleotide sequence: TGTGCCACCAGTGCACAGGGAGTCGACTATGGCTACACCTTC.

This clone was seen repeatedly, ten times or more. V gene TRBV6-1 combines with J gene TRBJ1-4; D might be TRBD1 (6 bases). Germline lookup yields CDR1 MNHNS and CDR2 SASEGT. The V end was cut by 4 bases, the J end by 8 bases, with 14 bases between. This CDR3 spans 14 amino acids. The DNA of the CDR3 is TGTGCCAGCAGTGCCGGACAGAGTCGGGAAAAACTGTTTTTT. Encoded protein: CASSAGQSREKLFF.

The table lists this clone with a few counts. A read error may account for a junction end that differs from germline. This chain connects TRBV6-1 to TRBJ2-1; the D gene is possibly TRBD1 (5 bases). Per the germline V gene, CDR1 is MNHNS and CDR2 is SASEGT. The CDR3 extends over 15 amino acids. The CDR3 loop is CANSDQGCSYNEQFF. The CDR3 nucleotides are TGTGCCAACAGTGATCAGGGTTGCTCCTACAATGAGCAGTTCTTC.

This clone was recorded many times. The rearrangement links TRBV7-3 to TRBJ2-3; D remains unclear. The CDR3 consists of 14 residues. Germline CDR1 SGHTA, CDR2 FQGTGA. V dropped 5 bases and J dropped 1 base, with 10 bases sitting between them. The CDR3 region is CASSRKSGTDTQYF. The CDR3 DNA follows: TGTGCCAGCAGCCGGAAGTCTGGCACAGATACGCAGTATTTT.

This clone was seen once. The chain combines TRBV20-1 with TRBJ1-1; tentatively, D is TRBD1 (5 bases). V gave up 4 bases and J gave up 1 base, with 28 bases separating them. CDR1 and CDR2 from the germline V gene are DFQATT and SNEGSKA (reference sequence). The CDR3 covers 19 residues. As DNA, the CDR3 is TGCAGTGCTATAGAGATCCGGGACCGGGTCCGACGGCCGAACACTGAAGCTTTCTTT. Its protein product is CSAIEIRDRVRRPNTEAFF.

This clone was recorded many times. The rearrangement links TRBV6-1 to TRBJ2-7; D uncertain. Trimming took off 4 bases at V and 1 base at J, with 5 bases between the two ends. CDR1 and CDR2 from the germline V gene are MNHNS and SASEGT. CDR3 size: 12 residues. CDR3 sequence reads: CASSVVSYEQYF. The CDR3 nucleotides are TGTGCCAGCAGTGTGGTTTCCTACGAGCAGTACTTC.

This clone was observed at least ten times. At one end, the junction sequence differs from germline, possibly due to a read error. This CDR3 is also generated by other DNA sequences in the sample. This rearrangement joins TRBV5-5 to TRBJ1-1; D possibly corresponds to TRBD1 (5 bases). The V gene's germline CDR1 is SGHKS and CDR2 YYEKEE (reference sequence). CDR3 length: 12 amino acids. The CDR3 DNA is TGTGCCAGCAGCTTGGAAGGCAGGGATGCTTTTTTT. Its protein is CASSLEGRDAFF.

The sample holds many counts of this clone. The chain recombines TRBV27 with TRBJ2-1; D unresolved. The ends were cut back, 6 bases at V and 4 bases at J, with 7 bases in the middle. Germline V gives CDR1 MNHEY, CDR2 SMNVEV (reference sequence). The CDR3 runs 12 residues. The CDR3 coding sequence is TGTGCCAGCAGGGACGGTTACAATGAGCAGTTCTTC. Translated, it gives CASRDGYNEQFF.

This clone was counted many times. V and J are TRBV9 and TRBJ2-7; D is undetermined. Trimming pared 7 bases from V and 0 bases from J, leaving 8 bases between. There are 12 residues in the CDR3. Germline values: CDR1 SGDLS, CDR2 YYNGEE. The CDR3 region is CASGYTSYEQYF. Here the CDR3 DNA reads TGTGCCAGCGGCTACACCTCCTACGAGCAGTACTTC.

This chain links TRBV28 with TRBJ1-6; D is unclear. This CDR3 is 16 amino acids long. V lost 5 bases and J 9 bases, leaving 20 bases between the germline ends. Per germline, CDR1 MDHEN and CDR2 SYDVKM. CDR3 in amino acids: CASSRPGVGKISPLHF. In nucleotides, the CDR3 is TGTGCCAGCAGTCGACCGGGAGTTGGGAAGATTTCACCCCTCCACTTT.

This clone is medium-sized within its sample. The rearrangement links TRBV20-1 to TRBJ1-5; D ambiguous. V was cut by 1 base and J by 7 bases, with 8 bases left in between. CDR3 length: 12 amino acids. The germline V gene has CDR1 DFQATT and CDR2 SNEGSKA (reference sequence). The CDR3 region has the DNA TGCAGTGCTAGAGCAGCCGGCCAGCCCCAGCATTTT. This sequence encodes CSARAAGQPQHF.

This clone occurred many times. V and J are TRBV3-1 and TRBJ2-1; TRBD2 aligns across 11 bases. Germline V gene lookup returns CDR1 LGHDT and CDR2 YNNKEL (reference sequence). This CDR3 has 20 residues. V shed 6 bases, J shed 7 bases, and the junction held 23 bases outside the gene matches. CDR3 sequence (DNA): TGTGCCAGCAGAGCCAAGTCTTCATCGTTAGCGGGAGGGGCGTCGAATGAGCAGTTCTTC. Protein sequence: CASRAKSSSLAGGASNEQFF.

There are many counts of this clone. The rearrangement joins TRBV6-1 to TRBJ1-2; D is possibly TRBD1 (6 bases). The germline V gene encodes CDR1 MNHNS and CDR2 SASEGT. There are 16 residues in the CDR3. Trimming removed 3 bases at V and 4 bases at J, with 18 bases between. The CDR3 nucleotides read TGTGCCAGCAGTGACGAAAATACAGGGTACGGCTATGGCTACACCTTC. It yields the protein CASSDENTGYGYGYTF.

This clone was counted between two and nine times. This may be a read error: a much more frequent sequence differs by one nucleotide. V gene TRBV20-1 combines with J gene TRBJ2-7, with 10 positions matching TRBD2. The CDR3 consists of 15 residues. Germline V gene data show CDR1 as DFQATT and CDR2 as SNEGSKA (reference sequence). This chain's CDR3 is CSAREQREGLYDQYF. The CDR3 bases are TGCAGTGCTAGAGAACAGCGGGAGGGCCTTTACGATCAGTACTTC.

The chain uses TRBV11-2 and TRBJ1-6; possibly TRBD1 for D (6 bases). This CDR3 has 14 amino acids. With 7 bases removed from V and 4 bases from J, the gap between germline ends came to 11 bases. Germline CDR1 reads SGHAT; CDR2 reads FQNNGV. The CDR3: CASILTGYNSPLHF. The DNA for the CDR3 is TGTGCCAGCATCTTGACAGGATATAATTCACCCCTCCACTTT.

This clone showed up many times. This chain's CDR3 is CATSGRAGRETQYF. CDR3 in DNA: TGTGCCACCAGTGGGAGAGCTGGACGAGAGACCCAGTACTTC. The rearrangement uses TRBV24-1 and TRBJ2-5; D call uncertain. The CDR3 runs to 14 residues. Trimming took off 5 bases at V and 4 bases at J, with 13 bases between the two ends. Germline V lookup: CDR1 KGHDR, CDR2 SFDVKD.

This clone has at least ten counts. The J gene is TRBJ1-5, the V gene TRBV15; 7 bases match TRBD1. The CDR3 spans 19 residues. The V segment lost 0 bases and the J segment 2 bases; nucleotides outside the gene matches: 13. Germline CDR1 reads LNHNV; CDR2 reads YYDKDF (reference sequence). CDR3 region: CATSRDKGALVLGNQPQHF. In DNA form, the CDR3 reads TGTGCCACCAGCAGAGATAAGGGGGCCCTGGTCTTGGGCAATCAGCCCCAGCATTTT.

This clone was detected ten times or more. This chain connects TRBV6-2 or TRBV6-3 to TRBJ2-3; 8 bases line up with TRBD2. The germline V gene encodes CDR1 MNHEY and CDR2 SVGEGT. The V segment lost 0 bases and the J segment 2 bases; nucleotides outside the gene matches: 16. The CDR3 spans 20 residues. The CDR3 DNA reads as TGTGCCAGCAGTTACTCCACGGGAACGGGAGGGCCGAAGTCCACAGATACGCAGTATTTT. The encoded protein is CASSYSTGTGGPKSTDTQYF.